These 18 T cell receptor beta chains were sequenced from one sample in a study of blood T cell repertoires in COVID-19 (TCRdb year 2020). Preparation of the library involved the immunoSEQ multiplex PCR assay. TCRdb's version of the immuneACCESS table is confined to in-frame rearrangements and falls short of the full clone set. An unresolved V gene accounts for under half of the shortfall where checked; the remainder is of unknown origin. The sample table holds about 64,000 clones, of which 65% to 90% were seen once. The ten largest clones add up to 3.2% of the sample. The sequenced sample was peripheral blood. Receptors originate from a man between 45 and 60 years old with active COVID-19.

The V call is TRBV7-9, the J call TRBJ2-1; a possible D gene is TRBD2 (5 bases). V was cut by 1 base and J by 9 bases, with 13 bases left in between. Looked up from germline, CDR1 is SEHNR and CDR2 is FQNEAQ (reference sequence). This CDR3 is 14 amino acids long. CDR3 sequence reads: CASSLVLEGGEQFF. In DNA form, the CDR3 reads TGTGCCAGCAGCTTAGTTCTGGAAGGAGGTGAGCAGTTCTTC.

This clone has just a few counts. The chain joins TRBV21-1 to TRBJ1-6; the table calls TRBD1, which could not be checked here. TRBV21-1 corresponds to a pseudogene. The CDR3 has 14 amino acids. This chain's CDR3 is CASSKKGPNSPLHF. The CDR3 coding sequence is TGTGCCAGCAGCAAAAAGGGGCCGAATTCACCCCTCCACTTT.

The chain employs TRBV6-6 and TRBJ2-7; a weak D match, TRBD2 (6 bases). Germline assignment: CDR1 MNHNY and CDR2 SVGAGI (reference sequence). The CDR3 is made up of 14 amino acids. Trimming cost V 4 bases and J 2 bases, with 12 bases left between them. CDR3 sequence (DNA): TGTGCCAGCAGTTCACGGGGAGGTCCCTACGAGCAGTACTTC. This gives the protein CASSSRGGPYEQYF.

This rearrangement joins TRBV7-8 to TRBJ2-3; 8 nucleotides match TRBD2. Trimming cost V 4 bases and J 1 base; bases outside gene matches: 7. The CDR3 runs to 16 residues. Germline CDR1 and CDR2: SGHVS and FQNEAQ. DNA of the CDR3: TGTGCCAGCAGCTATCGCCCACTAGCGGGCACAGATACGCAGTATTTT. Protein sequence: CASSYRPLAGTDTQYF.

V is TRBV5-5 and J is TRBJ2-5, with D possibly being TRBD1 (6 bases). CDR3 length: 14 amino acids. V was pared by 0 bases and J by 0 bases, with 6 bases between. Germline V lookup: CDR1 SGHKS, CDR2 YYEKEE (reference sequence). As DNA, the CDR3 is TGTGCCAGCAGCTTGGCAGGGGACCAAGAGACCCAGTACTTC. Protein product: CASSLAGDQETQYF.

The chain uses TRBV6-4 and TRBJ2-2; no clear D. The CDR3 covers 15 residues. Looked up from germline, CDR1 is MRHNA and CDR2 is SNTAGT. V was pared by 3 bases and J by 4 bases, with 12 bases between. The CDR3 region has the DNA TGTGCCAGCAGTGAGGCCGCCCCCGCCACCGGGGAGCTGTTTTTT. It specifies CASSEAAPATGELFF.

J is TRBJ2-7 and V is TRBV27; 12 bases line up with TRBD1. The length of the CDR3 is 20 residues. From germline, CDR1 is MNHEY and CDR2 SMNVEV (reference sequence). Trimming removed 4 bases from V and 3 bases from J; junction bases left unmatched: 19. CDR3 residues: CASSCDRDRGRNFPVYEQYF. DNA of the CDR3: TGTGCCAGCAGTTGCGATAGGGACAGGGGGCGTAATTTCCCGGTCTACGAGCAGTACTTC.

Concerning this clone: Other nucleotide sequences in the sample specify the same CDR3. This chain uses TRBV19 with TRBJ1-1; 8 nucleotides align to TRBD1. This CDR3 contains 13 residues. The trim removed 5 bases at V and 5 bases at J, leaving 4 bases unmatched. Germline V gene lookup returns CDR1 LNHDA and CDR2 SQIVND (reference sequence). This CDR3 is CASSLQGGTEAFF. CDR3 DNA sequence: TGTGCCAGTAGTCTACAGGGGGGAACTGAAGCTTTCTTT.

This clone came up once. V is TRBV28 and J is TRBJ2-5; 11 bases are shared with TRBD1. The CDR3 consists of 16 residues. Germline V gives CDR1 MDHEN, CDR2 SYDVKM. Trimming at V came to 6 bases and at J to 6 bases, leaving 12 bases not matched to a gene. In DNA form, the CDR3 reads TGTGCCAGCAGCGATCTGGGGACAGGGGGAGAAAAGACCCAGTACTTC. As protein: CASSDLGTGGEKTQYF.

The chain employs TRBV29-1 and TRBJ1-1, with D uncertain. The germline V gene has CDR1 SQVTM and CDR2 ANQGSEA. Trimming stripped 4 bases from V and 4 bases from J, with 10 bases between. The CDR3 consists of 12 residues. The DNA for the CDR3 is TGCAGCGTTGCGCCCCAGGCCACTGAAGCTTTCTTT. Translated: CSVAPQATEAFF.

This clone was counted between two and nine times. The chain combines TRBV5-4 with TRBJ2-7; 8 positions match TRBD1. Germline V gene lookup returns CDR1 SGHNT and CDR2 YYREEE (reference sequence). The CDR3 is made up of 16 amino acids. The V gene end was trimmed by 5 bases and the J gene end by 4 bases; junction bases not matched to a gene: 14. The CDR3 DNA sequence: TGTGCCAGCAGGTCAGGGGGCGGTGACAGGAGATACGAGCAGTACTTC. Translating it yields CASRSGGGDRRYEQYF.

This clone was detected only once. V gene TRBV27 combines with J gene TRBJ2-7; 8 bases fit TRBD1. V was pared by 4 bases and J by 1 base, with 9 bases of the junction left unmatched. The CDR3 is made up of 16 amino acids. Germline CDR1 reads MNHEY; CDR2 reads SMNVEV (reference sequence). The CDR3 DNA is TGTGCCAGCAGTTCTTTTCCGGGGACAGGTTCCTACGAGCAGTACTTC. This codes for CASSSFPGTGSYEQYF.

This clone was found once. This chain uses TRBV30 with TRBJ2-2, with 7 nucleotides matching TRBD2. After removal of 5 bases from V and 2 bases from J, the junction contained 8 bases not matched to a gene. The CDR3 extends over 15 amino acids. From germline, CDR1 is GTSNPN and CDR2 SVGIG (reference sequence). CDR3 protein: CAWDDGRRNTGELFF. In DNA, the CDR3 is TGTGCCTGGGACGACGGGAGGCGTAACACCGGGGAGCTGTTTTTT.

This clone was seen just once. The chain couples TRBV9 to TRBJ2-7; 10 nucleotides match TRBD2. This CDR3 comprises 15 residues. CDR1 and CDR2 from the germline V gene are SGDLS and YYNGEE. V shed 3 bases, J shed 5 bases, and the junction held 8 bases outside the gene matches. The CDR3 DNA follows: TGTGCCAGCAGCGGAAAGAGCGGGAGGGCCCACGAGCAGTACTTC. Translating it yields CASSGKSGRAHEQYF.

The count of this clone is one. This sequence joins TRBV9 and TRBJ1-4; D may be TRBD1 (5 bases). Germline-derived CDR1 and CDR2 are SGDLS and YYNGEE. The V and J ends lost 1 base and 7 bases respectively, with 11 bases between them. CDR3 length: 14 amino acids. The CDR3 sequence is CASSVTGDGEKLFF. CDR3 in DNA: TGTGCCAGCAGCGTAACGGGGGACGGTGAAAAACTGTTTTTT.

The chain combines TRBV27 with TRBJ1-2; 7 positions match TRBD1. Germline V gene sequence: CDR1 MNHEY, CDR2 SMNVEV (reference sequence). Trimming cost V 5 bases and J 6 bases; bases outside gene matches: 15. This CDR3 spans 16 amino acids. CDR3 residues: CASSPEGAGGPNGYTF. The CDR3 DNA follows: TGTGCCAGCAGTCCGGAGGGGGCAGGGGGACCCAATGGCTACACCTTC.

A few counts support this clone. V is TRBV5-6 and J is TRBJ2-7, with 11 bases identical to TRBD2. V shed 1 base and J 3 bases; nucleotides not matched to a gene: 0. Germline assignment: CDR1 SGHDT and CDR2 YYEEEE. The CDR3 contains 14 residues. The CDR3 here is CASSLTSGSYEQYF. The CDR3, as DNA: TGTGCCAGCAGCTTGACTAGCGGGAGCTACGAGCAGTACTTC. The complete variable domain, with remaining parts taken from reference TRBV5-6 and TRBJ2-7, reads DAGVTQSPTHLIKTRGQQVTLRCSPKSGHDTVSWYQQALGQGPQFIFQYYEEEERQRGNFPDRFSGHQFPNYSSELNVNALLLGDSALYLCASSLTSGSYEQYFGPGTRLTVT.

This chain connects TRBV5-6 to TRBJ1-6, with D maybe TRBD1 (5 bases). Trimming pared 0 bases from V and 7 bases from J, leaving 14 bases between. In germline, CDR1 is SGHDT, CDR2 YYEEEE. CDR3 length: 16 amino acids. CDR3: CASSLDGGTGNSPLHF. The CDR3 nucleotides are TGTGCCAGCAGCTTGGACGGGGGGACGGGGAATTCACCCCTCCACTTT.